The clone carrying this T cell receptor (beta chain) has ten or more counts. RNA transcripts provided the source from which TCR beta CDR3 regions were amplified. An initial round of RT-PCR targeting the TCR CDR3 relied on the HTBI primer set. A single record per CDR3 protein comes from TCRdb applying MiXCR to the multiplex PCR reads. The repertoire includes roughly 350,000 distinct CDR3 sequences, around 14% of them detected once, and roughly 25% sits in the top ten. The data are from a study of T cells in Graves' hyperthyroidism and ophthalmopathy. Deletions cut 6 bases from V and 4 bases from J, with 15 bases between. The CDR3 runs to 14 residues.

The specimen sequenced was blood. The receptor comes from a woman in her twenties or thirties with Graves' hyperthyroidism. The chain links TRBV12-3 or TRBV12-4 to TRBJ1-1, with a tentative D call TRBD1 (5 bases). This CDR3 is CASRYGSGATEAFF. The DNA for the CDR3 is TGTGCCAGCAGGTACGGATCCGGGGCCACTGAAGCTTTCTTT.